These T cell receptor beta chains were read from a single sample in a study of blood T cells in healthy people across ages. TCRdb reprocessed the 5' RACE reads with MiXCR, giving one entry per CDR3 protein. The table lists roughly 1,500,000 distinct CDR3 sequences, 30% to 40% of them singletons. Material for sequencing was blood. These receptors all stem from a woman aged 25 to 39 in good health. Each CDR3 is given with its conserved first and last residue. A D gene is named only where the DNA matches it firmly. Where a row states a size, it is once, few, many or the class of an expanded clone; other rows omit it.

D gene | J gene | clone size | V gene | CDR3 DNA | CDR3 protein
TRBD1 | TRBJ2-7 | NA | TRBV14 | TGTGCCAGCAACGTTGGACAGGGATCCTACGAGCAGTACTTC | CASNVGQGSYEQYF
NA | TRBJ2-1 | few | TRBV19 | TGTGCCAGTAGAGGGGGCGCGGGGTATAGGGGTGAGCAGTTCTTC | CASRGGAGYRGEQFF
TRBD1 | TRBJ2-5 | few | TRBV6-1 | TGTGCCAGCAGTGAAGCAGGGGGCAGGAAGACCCAGTACTTC | CASSEAGGRKTQYF
NA | TRBJ2-6 | NA | TRBV7-9 | TGTGCCAGCAGCGACCGACAGCCTGGGGCCAACGTCCTGACTTTC | CASSDRQPGANVLTF
NA | TRBJ1-2 | NA | TRBV5-1 | TGCGCCAGCAGCTTGGAGTCGGGATTCGCTGGCTACACCTTC | CASSLESGFAGYTF
NA | TRBJ2-1 | few | TRBV6-2/TRBV6-3 | TGTGCCAGCAGGCCCGACTTAGGCTCTCCGGGTTACAATGAGCAGTTCTTC | CASRPDLGSPGYNEQFF
NA | TRBJ2-1 | NA | TRBV5-1 | TGCACCAGCAGCCTGGATGTCGTCAATGAGCAGTTTTTC | CTSSLDVVNEQFF
NA | TRBJ2-7 | NA | TRBV20-1 | TGCAGTGCTGGGTTAAGACAGCTTGTCTCCTACGAGCAGTACTTC | CSAGLRQLVSYEQYF
NA | TRBJ2-7 | NA | TRBV5-1 | TGCGCCAGCAGCTTGGCCTCAGGCAGGGAGAGGTCCGAGCAGTACTTC | CASSLASGRERSEQYF
TRBD1 | TRBJ2-7 | NA | TRBV20-1 | TGCAGTGCTAGAGATTCGGACAGGGGATATTACGAGCAGTACTTC | CSARDSDRGYYEQYF
NA | TRBJ1-3 | NA | TRBV20-1 | TGCAGTGCTAGAGATTGGGTTCCGGGAAACACCATATATTTT | CSARDWVPGNTIYF
NA | TRBJ1-2 | NA | TRBV6-5 | TGTGCCAGCAGGGGGGATGGGCTCGGGAGCTATGGCTACACCTTC | CASRGDGLGSYGYTF
TRBD1 | TRBJ1-4 | few | TRBV12-3/TRBV12-4 | TGTGCCAGCGGGGACTACAGGGGCACTAATGAAAAACTGTTTTTT | CASGDYRGTNEKLFF
TRBD1 | TRBJ2-1 | NA | TRBV5-4 | TGTGCCAGCAGCAAAGAGGGACAGGCGGGATACAATGAGCAGTTCTTC | CASSKEGQAGYNEQFF
NA | TRBJ2-3 | many | TRBV7-2 | TGTGCCAGCAGCTTAAGCATATGGACTCGAGGCACAGATACGCAGTATTTT | CASSLSIWTRGTDTQYF
NA | TRBJ2-1 | once | TRBV6-1 | TGTGCCAGCAGTGAAGAAGGGGAGACTGGTACAACCTACAATGAGCAGTTCTTC | CASSEEGETGTTYNEQFF
NA | TRBJ2-5 | many | TRBV10-3 | TGTGCCATCAGTGCCGCATCGGGGCCCACCCAGTACTTC | CAISAASGPTQYF
TRBD1 | TRBJ1-2 | many | TRBV7-9 | TGTGCCAGCAGCTCTGGGACAGTCTATGGCTACACCTTC | CASSSGTVYGYTF
NA | TRBJ1-5 | NA | TRBV20-1 | TGCAGTGCCGAGGGTTCAAGCAATCAGCCCCAGCATTTT | CSAEGSSNQPQHF
NA | TRBJ2-7 | NA | TRBV20-1 | TGCAGTGCTAGTCGCAGTCTCCCCTACGAGCAGTACTTC | CSASRSLPYEQYF
TRBD1 | TRBJ1-1 | NA | TRBV20-1 | TGCAGTGCTAGTAGACAGGGAGGCACTGAAGCTTTCTTT | CSASRQGGTEAFF
NA | TRBJ2-7 | NA | TRBV28 | TGTGCCAGCAGTCCCCTTGCAGGCGGGACTGTATCCTACGAGCAGTACTTC | CASSPLAGGTVSYEQYF
NA | TRBJ2-1 | few | TRBV25-1 | TGTGCCAGCACCCTCGACTACGTCAACAATGAGCAGTTCTTC | CASTLDYVNNEQFF
TRBD1 | TRBJ1-2 | NA | TRBV5-1 | TGCGCCAGCAGCCAACAGGGGGTTGACTATGGCTACACCTTC | CASSQQGVDYGYTF
TRBD1 | TRBJ1-1 | many | TRBV28 | TGTGCCAGCAGTTTATTAGGGGGCAACACTGAAGCTTTCTTT | CASSLLGGNTEAFF
NA | TRBJ2-1 | few | TRBV7-2 | TGTGCCAGCAGCCCAGGGTGGGGGCCTTACAATGAGCAGTTCTTC | CASSPGWGPYNEQFF
NA | TRBJ2-5 | NA | TRBV6-1 | TGTGCCAGCAGTGAAGCCCTTAAAAACACTCAGTACTTC | CASSEALKNTQYF
NA | TRBJ2-5 | few | TRBV5-1 | TGCGCCAGCAGCTTGGACTCCCCGGGGACCCAGTACTTC | CASSLDSPGTQYF
TRBD1 | TRBJ1-6 | NA | TRBV2 | TGTGCCAGTCGGGACAGGCTTTTTTCTGGTTCGCCCCTCCACTTT | CASRDRLFSGSPLHF
NA | TRBJ2-7 | many | TRBV11-2 | TGTGCCAGCAGCGGGGCAAGACGGGAGCAGTACTTC | CASSGARREQYF
TRBD2 | TRBJ2-1 | NA | TRBV3-1 | TGTGCCAGCAGCCATGTCCTAGCGGGAGTATATGAGCAGTTCTTC | CASSHVLAGVYEQFF
TRBD2 | TRBJ2-1 | few | TRBV20-1 | TGCAGTGCTACCAGCGGGGGCCTCCAGAATGAGCAGTTCTTC | CSATSGGLQNEQFF
NA | TRBJ2-3 | few | TRBV3-1 | TGTGCCAGCAGCTTAAGTAGGGGGTCGCGCACAGATACGCAGTATTTT | CASSLSRGSRTDTQYF
TRBD1 | TRBJ2-7 | NA | TRBV2 | TGTGCCAGCAGACCGACAGGGGGCAGAAGGTACGAGCAGTACTTC | CASRPTGGRRYEQYF
NA | TRBJ2-7 | few | TRBV7-2 | TGTGCCAGCAGCCCAAGGGGGGCGATGCCCTACGAGCAGTACTTC | CASSPRGAMPYEQYF
TRBD2 | TRBJ2-1 | few | TRBV12-3/TRBV12-4 | TGTGCCAGCAGAATCGGGGCTAGCGGGAGTTCTGAGCAGTTCTTC | CASRIGASGSSEQFF
TRBD2 | TRBJ2-1 | few | TRBV27 | TGTGCCAGCAGTTCACTAGCGGGAGGGTGGAATGAGCAGTTCTTC | CASSSLAGGWNEQFF
TRBD1 | TRBJ1-2 | few | TRBV29-1 | TGCAGCGTTAAAGCCCCGGGGACAGGGGGCGAACCTCGCTATGGCTACACCTTC | CSVKAPGTGGEPRYGYTF
NA | TRBJ2-7 | NA | TRBV27 | TGTGCCAGCAGTTTTGAGTCCCACAATGGCGAGCAGTACTTC | CASSFESHNGEQYF
NA | TRBJ1-2 | few | TRBV3-1 | TGTGCCAGCAGCCGAAACCGGAGGGGTAGGATCTACACCTTC | CASSRNRRGRIYTF
NA | TRBJ2-1 | many | TRBV12-3/TRBV12-4 | TGTGCCAGCAGCTTAGAGGCAGCCTACAATGAGCAGTTCTTC | CASSLEAAYNEQFF
NA | TRBJ2-7 | few | TRBV6-5 | TGTGCCAGCAGTTACTCCCGAACCCACGAGCAGTACTTC | CASSYSRTHEQYF
TRBD1 | TRBJ1-5 | NA | TRBV2 | TGTGCCAGCAGAACAGGGGGCACCCAGCCCCAGCATTTT | CASRTGGTQPQHF
NA | TRBJ2-7 | few | TRBV20-1 | TGCAGTGCTAGAGAGATGGACGTCGGGGCACCGACGTTCTACGAGCAGTACTTC | CSAREMDVGAPTFYEQYF
TRBD1 | TRBJ1-2 | NA | TRBV6-5 | TGTGCCACCCTCGGCGCAGGGGGCGGCTACACCTTC | CATLGAGGGYTF
NA | TRBJ2-3 | few | TRBV7-9 | TGTGCCAGCAGCGGCGCACCAACTAGCACAGATACGCAGTATTTT | CASSGAPTSTDTQYF
TRBD2 | TRBJ2-5 | NA | TRBV15 | TGTGCCACCAGCACTAGCGGGGGGGGGTACCAAGAGACCCAGTACTTC | CATSTSGGGYQETQYF
NA | TRBJ1-1 | NA | TRBV4-1 | TGCGCCAGCAGCCTCCTGGGAGACCCCACTGAAGCTTTCTTT | CASSLLGDPTEAFF